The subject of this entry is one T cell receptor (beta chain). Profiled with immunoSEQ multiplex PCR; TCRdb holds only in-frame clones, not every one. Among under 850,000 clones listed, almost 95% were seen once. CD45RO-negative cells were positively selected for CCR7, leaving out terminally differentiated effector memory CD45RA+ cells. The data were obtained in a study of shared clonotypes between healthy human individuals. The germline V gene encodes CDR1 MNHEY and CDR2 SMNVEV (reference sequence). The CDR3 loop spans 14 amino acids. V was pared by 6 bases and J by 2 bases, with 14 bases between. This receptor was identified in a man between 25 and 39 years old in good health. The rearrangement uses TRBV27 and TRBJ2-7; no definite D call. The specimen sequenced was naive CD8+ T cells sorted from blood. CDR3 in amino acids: CASSSLRPTYEQYF. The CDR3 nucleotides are TGTGCCAGCAGCAGCCTGCGGCCGACCTACGAGCAGTACTTC.